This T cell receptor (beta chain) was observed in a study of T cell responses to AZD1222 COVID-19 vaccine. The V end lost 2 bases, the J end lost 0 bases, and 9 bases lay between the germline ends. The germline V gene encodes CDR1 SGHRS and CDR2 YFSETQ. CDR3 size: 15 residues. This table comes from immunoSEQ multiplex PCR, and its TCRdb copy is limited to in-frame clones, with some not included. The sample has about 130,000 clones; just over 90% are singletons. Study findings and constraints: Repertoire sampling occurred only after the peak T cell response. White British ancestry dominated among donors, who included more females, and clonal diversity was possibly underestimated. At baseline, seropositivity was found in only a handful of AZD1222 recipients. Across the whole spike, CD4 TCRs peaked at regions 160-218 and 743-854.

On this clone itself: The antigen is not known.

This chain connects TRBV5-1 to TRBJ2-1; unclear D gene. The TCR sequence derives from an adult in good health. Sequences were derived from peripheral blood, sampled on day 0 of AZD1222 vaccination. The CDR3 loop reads CASSFASGSYNEQFF. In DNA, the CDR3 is TGCGCCAGCAGCTTTGCTAGTGGCTCCTACAATGAGCAGTTCTTC.